This TCR beta chain was sequenced in a study of T cells in Graves' hyperthyroidism and ophthalmopathy. Turning to the study itself: It was at initial diagnosis, before any treatment, that peripheral blood was collected.

This clonotype was picked up a small number of times. In the ophthalmopathy cohort, Clinical Activity Score was at least 3, NOSPECS grade at least 4, and duration under 3 months. Based on clinical symptoms, serum thyroxine and TRAb, thyroid ultrasound and orbital computed tomography, diagnoses were reached. An approximately 10 ml volume of fresh peripheral blood provided the PBMCs. With 0 bases removed from V and 0 bases from J, the gap between germline ends came to 6 bases. CDR1 is SGHRS and CDR2 is YFSETQ in the germline V gene. This CDR3 spans 14 amino acids. RNA transcripts yielded amplified TCR beta CDR3 regions. The primer set for the first-round RT-PCR of the TCR CDR3 was HTBI. TCRdb ran MiXCR on the multiplex PCR reads and lists one entry per CDR3 protein. The sample holds under 250,000 distinct CDR3 sequences, over 20% seen once.

The chain combines TRBV5-1 with TRBJ2-5; D is ambiguous. This receptor was obtained from a woman in her thirties or forties with Graves' ophthalmopathy. The sample comprised blood. The CDR3 is CASSLANNQETQYF. The CDR3, as DNA: TGCGCCAGCAGCTTGGCCAACAACCAAGAGACCCAGTACTTC.